This T cell receptor beta chain was recorded in a study of T cells in Graves' hyperthyroidism and ophthalmopathy (dated by TCRdb to about 2019). Some background on the complete study: Peripheral blood samples were taken at the time of initial diagnosis, prior to any treatment. Whether ophthalmopathy could be predicted prospectively was tested in an independent validation cohort made up of 18 to 20 hyperthyroidism patients plus 17 patients who later progressed to ophthalmopathy. In more than 5 Graves' hyperthyroidism patients, the study also compared T-cell repertoires from thyroid tissue with T-cell repertoires from blood. The 95 to 100 discovery patients were divided at random into training and test sets in a 7:3 ratio. The paper reports TCR Vbeta CDR3 sequencing of 140 or so peripheral blood samples: around 41 ophthalmopathy, fewer than 85 hyperthyroidism and some 17 progressor patients. A discovery cohort of fewer than 110 patients, about 44 with Graves' ophthalmopathy and approximately 57 with stable Graves' hyperthyroidism, was used to find distinguishing TCR V-J signatures. Once sampling was done, hyperthyroidism patients were given methimazole at a starting dose of 30 mg daily, whereas ophthalmopathy patients were given high-dose intravenous methylprednisolone. What the work shows at the level of the full study, not this receptor alone: In cross-validation, a model built on a 13 V-J signature told ophthalmopathy apart from stable hyperthyroidism with roughly 87% sensitivity and roughly 83% specificity, and in testing the same model reached 80%/75%. In validation, the model predicted progression to ophthalmopathy with over 65% sensitivity and approximately 78% specificity, a median of around six months before onset. Blood samples also contained most of the expanded thyroid clonotypes (frequency above 0.001), which suggests that blood repertoires may reflect thyroid immune responses. Sample size was not statistically predetermined, and blinding of investigators to group allocation was not performed.

TCR beta CDR3 regions were amplified from RNA transcripts. The TCR CDR3 was subjected to a first round of RT-PCR using the HTBI primer set and the Qiagen OneStep RT-PCR kit. Libraries were constructed in a second round of multiplex PCR, after which size selection and purification were performed. Libraries were sequenced paired-end with 100 bp reads on an Illumina HiSeq2000. Processing in the source paper ran as follows. SOAPnuke was used to process the raw data, removing reads that contained adapters or uncalled bases, had a mean Phred below 15, or lacked an exact match to the constant primer or identifier. High-quality paired reads were merged with COPE v1.2.5, and unique nucleotide sequences were defined as clonotypes. MiTCR v1.1 was used to align the clonotypes against IMGT TRBV, TRBD and TRBJ reference segments. The analysis was restricted to V-J combinations with a frequency above 0.0001, which together covered 99% to 99.2% of the repertoires. A TCS score was defined as the ratio of F50 (clonal expansion) to E x V (chaos), with BLOSUM62-based TCRdist applied between CDR3 peptides within each V-J. Welch's t-statistics and random forest reduced fewer than 600 V-J features to 13, which were used in a naive Bayes classifier (R e1071). TCRdb reran the public reads through fastp at Q25 and MiXCR, keeping productive beta chains. A single entry per CDR3 protein holds the most common genes and DNA from its merged rows. TCRdb's processing, not the authors' own work, is the source of the V and J calls. Counted in this sample were under 550,000 distinct CDR3 sequences; roughly an eighth of them appeared once. The leading ten clones occupy 5% to 6.5% of the sample.

Stable Graves' hyperthyroidism was defined as the absence of progression to ophthalmopathy over 18 months of follow-up. Hyperthyroidism patients were aged 18 to 65 years and newly diagnosed, with disease duration of less than 2 months. The study excluded patients with uncontrolled infections, other autoimmune diseases, pregnancy or lactation. Diagnoses were established on the basis of clinical symptoms, serum thyroxine and TRAb, thyroid ultrasound, and orbital computed tomography. PBMCs were isolated from 10 ml of fresh peripheral blood by Ficoll-Paque density gradient centrifugation. Total RNA was extracted with Trizol reagent, and quality was checked on an Agilent 2100 Bioanalyzer. Via the germline V gene, CDR1 is MNHEY and CDR2 SVGEGT. V is cut by 6 bases and J by 4 bases, and the space between the germline ends is 13 bases. The CDR3 runs 13 amino acids, cysteine and phenylalanine included. Left in the record is the CDR3 DNA by itself, 39 bases read in frame from the first base.

This clonotype was detected many times. Its antigen remains unidentified. Base qualities are not provided; no much larger clone lies one nucleotide away. The chain was built from TRBV6-2 or TRBV6-3 and TRBJ2-7; TRBD1 is possibly the D segment (5 matching bases). Specimen: blood. The clonotype originates from a young woman with Graves' hyperthyroidism. The CDR3 has the sequence CASSYLDRYEQYF. DNA sequence: TGTGCCAGCAGCTACCTCGACAGATACGAGCAGTACTTC.